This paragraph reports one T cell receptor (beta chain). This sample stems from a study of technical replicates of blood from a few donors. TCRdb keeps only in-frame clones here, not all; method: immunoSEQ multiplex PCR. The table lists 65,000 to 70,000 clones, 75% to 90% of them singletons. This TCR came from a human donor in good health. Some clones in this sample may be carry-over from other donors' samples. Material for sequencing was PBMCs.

CDR3 bases: TGTGCCAGCAGCCTACCTAGCGGGAGGGCCGATACGCAGTATTTT. This codes for CASSLPSGRADTQYF. J is TRBJ2-3 and V is TRBV7-2, with 12 bases that match TRBD2. Unmatched junction bases numbered 6, after V lost 5 bases and J lost 6 bases. This CDR3 spans 15 amino acids. Germline V lookup: CDR1 SGHTA, CDR2 FQGNSA.